These T cell receptor beta chains were read from a single sample in a study of T cells in localized non-small cell lung cancer. Here immunoSEQ multiplex PCR was the method, and the copy in TCRdb shows in-frame clones only, minus some. The sample contains a few thousand clones, about 38% of which appear only once. The input for sequencing was lung tumor tissue, taken before any cancer treatment. These receptors originate from a male donor at least 60 years old with stage I squamous cell lung carcinoma. Each CDR3 is given with its conserved first and last residue. Fields, in order: clone size, J gene, D gene, V gene, CDR3 DNA, CDR3 protein. A D gene is named only where the DNA matches it firmly. Size values are once, few and many counts, or a class for expanded clones, and some rows have none.

few TRBJ2-7 . TRBV6-8 TGTGCCAGCAGCCCCGTGGTTGACAGGTACGAGCAGTACTTC CASSPVVDRYEQYF
few TRBJ2-6 . TRBV9 TGTGCCAGCAGTGATGGTACCTCTGGGGCCAACGTCCTGACTTTC CASSDGTSGANVLTF
once TRBJ1-1 . TRBV28 TGTGCCACCGAAAGACAGGTGGGAAGCACTGAAGCTTTCTTT CATERQVGSTEAFF
medium-sized TRBJ1-2 . TRBV28 TGTGCCAGCAGTTTAGGGGCCCTCCGTAACTATGGCTACACCTTC CASSLGALRNYGYTF
. TRBJ1-5 . TRBV19 TGTGCCAGTAGTCCCCCTCGACAGGGCAATCAGCCCCAGCATTTT CASSPPRQGNQPQHF
large TRBJ1-2 TRBD1 TRBV29-1 TGCAGCGTTGGGGGACAGACAGCCTATGGCTACACCTTC CSVGGQTAYGYTF
medium-sized TRBJ2-1 TRBD2 TRBV6-8 TGTGCCAGCCACGGGACTAGCGGCTACAATGAGCAGTTCTTC CASHGTSGYNEQFF
. TRBJ2-7 . TRBV19 TGTGCCAGTAGTATGGGGCAGGGAGAACTAGCCTACGAGCAGTACTTC CASSMGQGELAYEQYF
. TRBJ2-1 . TRBV18 TGTGCCAGCTCACCAGAGTTGCGGGGCGCGTACAATGAGCAGTTCTTC CASSPELRGAYNEQFF
medium-sized TRBJ1-2 TRBD1 TRBV9 TGTGCCAGCAGCACCGGACAGGGCATCTATGGCTACACCTTC CASSTGQGIYGYTF
few TRBJ2-3 . TRBV18 TGTGCCAGCTCACCAAGACGGGAGCAAGATACGCAGTATTTT CASSPRREQDTQYF
. TRBJ1-2 TRBD1 TRBV18 TGTGCCAGCTCACCGACCGGGACAGGGGTCTATGGCTACACCTTC CASSPTGTGVYGYTF
many TRBJ2-6 . TRBV11-3 TGTGCCAGCGTTCCTTATGGGGGGGCCAACGTCCTGACTTTC CASVPYGGANVLTF
. TRBJ2-7 . TRBV29-1 TGCAGCGTTGACCCCTTGGGCGACGAGCAGTACTTC CSVDPLGDEQYF
few TRBJ2-3 TRBD2 TRBV19 TGTGCCAGTAGTCCACAGCTAGCGGGAGGAGATACGCAGTATTTT CASSPQLAGGDTQYF
few TRBJ2-3 TRBD1 TRBV6-8 TGTGCCAGCAGTTACTTCCGGGACAGGGGGTTCACAGATACGCAGTATTTT CASSYFRDRGFTDTQYF
. TRBJ2-7 . TRBV28 TGTGCCAGCAGGCCAGGTTCAACCTACGAGCAGTACTTC CASRPGSTYEQYF
few TRBJ2-5 . TRBV6-8 TGTGCCAGCAGTTCCCTAACGTTGGGACGTCAAAAGACCCAGTACTTC CASSSLTLGRQKTQYF
. TRBJ2-3 TRBD2 TRBV28 TGTGCCAGCAGTTTAAGCCTAGCGGGGTTCACAGATACGCAGTATTTT CASSLSLAGFTDTQYF
few TRBJ1-5 . TRBV28 TGTGCCAGCAGCCCGGGGCCGCTTGGCCAGCATTTT CASSPGPLGQHF
. TRBJ2-7 . TRBV6-8 TGTGCCAGCAGTATAGGGTTTGGCGAGCAGTACTTC CASSIGFGEQYF
. TRBJ2-7 TRBD1 TRBV19 TGTGCCAGTAGTACCCCCTCAGGGGGCAGGAACGAGCAGTACTTC CASSTPSGGRNEQYF
medium-sized TRBJ2-1 TRBD2 TRBV6-8 TGTGCCAGCAGTTACGGCGGGAGTCTGGATGAGCAGTTCTTC CASSYGGSLDEQFF
few TRBJ2-2 . TRBV6-8 TGTGCCAGTACAGGTACTAAGAACACCGGGGAGCTGTTTTTT CASTGTKNTGELFF
. TRBJ1-5 . TRBV18 TGTGCCAGCTCACCTACGACAGATGATCAGCCCCAGCATTTT CASSPTTDDQPQHF
many TRBJ2-5 . TRBV11-3 TGTGCCAGCAGCTTGAAAGGGGAACAAGAGACCCAGTACTTC CASSLKGEQETQYF
. TRBJ2-7 . TRBV28 TGTGCCAGCAGCCGGACGGATACCTACGAGCAGTACTTC CASSRTDTYEQYF
few TRBJ2-1 . TRBV29-1 TGCAGCGCATCTGGTCCGTTAGCGAGCTCCTACAATGAGCAGTTCTTC CSASGPLASSYNEQFF
. TRBJ1-1 . TRBV19 TGTGCCAGTAAAGTCCCGAGGGCTTCTGAAGCTTTCTTT CASKVPRASEAFF
. TRBJ1-2 . TRBV19 TGTGCCAGTAGTGTCGGGATAATTCCCAGCTATGGCTACACCTTC CASSVGIIPSYGYTF
few TRBJ2-2 . TRBV4-1 TGCGCCAGCAGCCTCGGGACTGGACCGAACACCGGGGAGCTGTTTTTT CASSLGTGPNTGELFF